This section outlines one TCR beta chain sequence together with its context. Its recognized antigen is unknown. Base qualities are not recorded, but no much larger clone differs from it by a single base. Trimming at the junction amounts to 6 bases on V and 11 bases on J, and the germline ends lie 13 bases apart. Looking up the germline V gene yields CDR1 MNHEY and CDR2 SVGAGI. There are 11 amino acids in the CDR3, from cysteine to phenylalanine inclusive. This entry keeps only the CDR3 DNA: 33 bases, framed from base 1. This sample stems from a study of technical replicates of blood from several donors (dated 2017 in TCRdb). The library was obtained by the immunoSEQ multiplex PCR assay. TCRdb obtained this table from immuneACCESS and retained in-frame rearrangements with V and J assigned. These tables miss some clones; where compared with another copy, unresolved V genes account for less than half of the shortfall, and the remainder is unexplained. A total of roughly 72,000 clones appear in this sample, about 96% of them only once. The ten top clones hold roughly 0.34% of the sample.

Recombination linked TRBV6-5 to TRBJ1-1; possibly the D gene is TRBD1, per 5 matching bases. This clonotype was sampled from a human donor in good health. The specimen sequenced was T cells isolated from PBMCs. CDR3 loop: CASSRRGEAFF. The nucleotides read TGTGCCAGCAGCAGACGGGGGGAGGCTTTCTTT.